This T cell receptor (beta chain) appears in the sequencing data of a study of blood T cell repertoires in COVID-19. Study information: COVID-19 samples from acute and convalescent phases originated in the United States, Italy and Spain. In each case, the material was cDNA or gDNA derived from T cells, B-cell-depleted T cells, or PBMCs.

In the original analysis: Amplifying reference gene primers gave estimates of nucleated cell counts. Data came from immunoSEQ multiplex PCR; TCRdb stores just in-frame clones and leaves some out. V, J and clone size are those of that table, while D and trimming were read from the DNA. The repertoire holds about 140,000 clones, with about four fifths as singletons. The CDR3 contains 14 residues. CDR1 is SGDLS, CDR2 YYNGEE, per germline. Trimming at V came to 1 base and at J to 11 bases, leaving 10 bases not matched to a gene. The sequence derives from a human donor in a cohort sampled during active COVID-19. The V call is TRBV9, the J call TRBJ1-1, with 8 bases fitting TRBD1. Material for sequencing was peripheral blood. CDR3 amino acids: CASSVMTGANSAFF. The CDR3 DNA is TGTGCCAGCAGCGTAATGACAGGGGCTAACTCCGCTTTCTTT.